These 15 T cell receptor beta chains were sequenced from one sample in a study of long-term antiretroviral therapy in people with HIV. The assay used was immunoSEQ (version v3.0), run at survey level. The table came from immunoSEQ multiplex PCR; TCRdb's copy has only in-frame clones and leaves some out. Of approximately 28,000 clones in the sample, over 80% were seen once. Sequenced here: unsorted PBMCs, sampled 0.8 years before starting antiretroviral therapy. The receptors shown here come from a man between 18 and 35 years old with HIV.

The chain recombines TRBV5-1 with TRBJ1-4; 7 nucleotides align to TRBD1. Germline CDR1 SGHRS, CDR2 YFSETQ. V was clipped by 2 bases and J by 3 bases; unmatched bases: 1. The CDR3 sequence is 14 residues long. In DNA, the CDR3 is TGCGCCAGCAGCTTCACAGGGGCTAATGAAAAACTGTTTTTT. This translates into CASSFTGANEKLFF.

The chain is built from TRBV19 and TRBJ1-1; D might be TRBD1 (5 bases). Trimming cost V 5 bases and J 1 base, with 11 bases left between them. The CDR3 runs 14 residues. Germline V gives CDR1 LNHDA, CDR2 SQIVND (reference sequence). The CDR3 sequence is CASSGGFRNTEAFF. The CDR3 coding sequence is TGTGCCAGTAGTGGGGGGTTTAGGAACACTGAAGCTTTCTTT. Together with reference TRBV19 and TRBJ1-1, the CDR3 gives the full variable domain: DGGITQSPKYLFRKEGQNVTLSCEQNLNHDAMYWYRQDPGQGLRLIYYSQIVNDFQKGDIAEGYSVSREKKESFPLTVTSAQKNPTAFYLCASSGGFRNTEAFFGQGTRLTVV.

The genes are TRBV30 and TRBJ2-2; D unclear. Deletions cut 2 bases from V and 3 bases from J, with 13 bases between. This CDR3 contains 15 residues. CDR1 and CDR2 (germline): GTSNPN, SVGIG (reference sequence). The CDR3 DNA reads TGTGCCTGGAGTCGGAACACTGGACACACCGGGGAGCTGTTTTTT. Its translation is CAWSRNTGHTGELFF.

The rearrangement links TRBV5-1 to TRBJ2-7, with TRBD1 as a possible D gene (6 bases). Germline loops: CDR1 SGHRS, CDR2 YFSETQ. CDR3 length equals 16 residues. The V gene lost 7 bases and the J gene lost 2 bases, with 22 bases spanning the gap. The CDR3 sequence is CASPLAQGSKAYEQYF. The CDR3 nucleotides are TGCGCCAGCCCACTCGCCCAGGGGAGTAAGGCCTACGAGCAGTACTTC.

This chain connects TRBV6-5 to TRBJ2-5; TRBD1 aligns across 7 bases. This CDR3 spans 16 amino acids. Unmatched junction bases numbered 9, after V lost 0 bases and J lost 5 bases. Germline CDR1 is MNHEY and CDR2 is SVGAGI. The CDR3: CASSYSGVRGSETQYF. DNA of the CDR3: TGTGCCAGCAGTTACTCGGGAGTCAGGGGGAGTGAGACCCAGTACTTC.

The genes are TRBV4-1 and TRBJ2-7; unclear D gene. CDR1 is MGHRA, CDR2 YSYEKL, per germline. V lost 0 bases and J lost 5, with 8 bases in between. This CDR3 contains 13 residues. CDR3 protein: CASSQEAGNEQYF. CDR3 in DNA: TGCGCCAGCAGCCAAGAAGCCGGTAACGAGCAGTACTTC.

This clone came up a few times. The rearrangement joins TRBV2 to TRBJ1-1; D is ambiguous. This CDR3 spans 14 amino acids. V gave up 2 bases and J gave up 3 bases, with 10 bases separating them. CDR1 is SNHLY, CDR2 FYNNEI, per germline. In DNA, the CDR3 is TGTGCCAGCAGTGAAACGGGCCGATACACTGAAGCTTTCTTT. Its protein is CASSETGRYTEAFF.

The chain is built from TRBV5-5 and TRBJ1-4; D remains unclear. Germline-derived CDR1 and CDR2 are SGHKS and YYEKEE (reference sequence). This CDR3 contains 11 residues. Trimming removed 2 bases from V and 8 bases from J, with 4 bases in between. CDR3 sequence (DNA): TGTGCCAGCAGCTTAAGGGAAAAACTGTTTTTT. Protein: CASSLREKLFF. The whole variable domain, remainder taken from reference TRBV5-5 and TRBJ1-4, is DAGVTQSPTHLIKTRGQQVTLRCSPISGHKSVSWYQQVLGQGPQFIFQYYEKEERGRGNFPDRFSARQFPNYSSELNVNALLLGDSALYLCASSLREKLFFGSGTQLSVL.

This clone was detected once. V and J are TRBV9 and TRBJ2-1; 13 bases agree with TRBD2. This CDR3 contains 16 residues. The trim removed 6 bases at V and 2 bases at J, leaving 5 bases unmatched. Germline values: CDR1 SGDLS, CDR2 YYNGEE. Written as DNA, the CDR3 is TGTGCCAGCATAGAGGGACTAGCGGGGCCCTACAATGAGCAGTTCTTC. Its translation is CASIEGLAGPYNEQFF.

This clone was counted only a few times. The V gene is TRBV7-8, the J gene TRBJ2-7; 8 positions agree with TRBD1. The CDR3 loop spans 15 amino acids. The V segment lost 0 bases and the J segment 6 bases; nucleotides outside the gene matches: 7. Germline-derived CDR1 and CDR2 are SGHVS and FQNEAQ. CDR3 in amino acids: CASSLAVRGLIEQYF. The CDR3, as DNA: TGTGCCAGCAGCTTAGCGGTCAGGGGGCTTATCGAGCAGTACTTC.

The V gene is TRBV5-4, the J gene TRBJ1-2, with D hard to call. The germline V gene encodes CDR1 SGHNT and CDR2 YYREEE (reference sequence). Deletions cut 6 bases from V and 7 bases from J, with 13 bases between. The CDR3 consists of 12 residues. In DNA, the CDR3 is TGTGCCAGCACTACATTCGACCGTGGCTACACCTTC. This codes for CASTTFDRGYTF. Full variable domain (missing parts from reference TRBV5-4 and TRBJ1-2): ETGVTQSPTHLIKTRGQQVTLRCSSQSGHNTVSWYQQALGQGPQFIFQYYREEENGRGNFPPRFSGLQFPNYSSELNVNALELDDSALYLCASTTFDRGYTFGSGTRLTVV.

The chain employs TRBV2 and TRBJ2-7; no clear D. The CDR3 runs to 11 residues. Trimming shortened V by 8 bases and J by 3 bases, and 8 bases separated the two germline ends. In germline, CDR1 is SNHLY, CDR2 FYNNEI. The CDR3 loop reads CASSRSYEQYF. Here the CDR3 DNA reads TGTGCCAGCTCGCGGAGCTACGAGCAGTACTTC.

This clone was picked up a small number of times. The rearrangement uses TRBV5-1 and TRBJ1-5, with D possibly matching TRBD1 (5 bases). Trimming stripped 4 bases from V and 3 bases from J, with 11 bases between. The CDR3 has 14 amino acids. Germline CDR1 SGHRS, CDR2 YFSETQ. DNA for the CDR3: TGCGCCAGCAGCCCTGGGACGGCCAATCAGCCCCAGCATTTT. Its protein product is CASSPGTANQPQHF.

This chain joins TRBV6-1 and TRBJ2-7; D perhaps matches TRBD1 (6 bases). Germline V gene lookup returns CDR1 MNHNS and CDR2 SASEGT. V was pared by 1 base and J by 2 bases, with 15 bases between. This CDR3 region has 16 residues. This chain's CDR3 is CASSEEDGTSPYEQYF. The CDR3 DNA follows: TGTGCCAGCAGTGAAGAAGATGGGACATCACCCTACGAGCAGTACTTC.

The genes are TRBV7-2 and TRBJ1-4, with a tentative D call TRBD1 (6 bases). Trimming took off 5 bases at V and 8 bases at J, with 18 bases between the two ends. CDR1 and CDR2 from the germline V gene are SGHTA and FQGNSA. The CDR3 sequence is 15 residues long. CDR3 nucleotides: TGTGCCAGCAGCCCGGGAGGGGGATTCGGGGAAAAACTGTTTTTT. Protein product: CASSPGGGFGEKLFF.